This T cell receptor (beta chain) was identified in a study of CD8+CD57+ T cells in acquired aplastic anemia. Study-wide points: Researchers reported that CD8+ Simpson's diversity was not significantly different in patients versus controls. Patients and controls shared 25 to 35 CD8+ CDR3 sequences, which appeared highly expressed in patients and within their immunodominant clones.

The CDR3 is made up of 14 amino acids. The germline V gene has CDR1 ENHRY and CDR2 SYGVKD. V lost 4 bases and J lost 6, with 13 bases in between. TCR beta VDJ and CDR3 profiles were obtained from a genomic DNA template. From the reads, TCRdb called clonotypes with MiXCR, one entry per CDR3 protein. The table includes approximately 200,000 distinct CDR3 sequences, about 64% detected once. Remarks on this clonotype: What it recognizes is unknown.

The TCR originated in a human donor with severe aplastic anemia or a healthy control (not recorded which). The chain combines TRBV10-3 with TRBJ2-1; D may be TRBD1 (6 bases). The sequencing input was sorted CD4+, CD8+, or CD8+CD57+ T cells (not recorded which) from PBMCs. CDR3 sequence: CAISGQDACNEQFF. The CDR3 region has the DNA TGTGCCATCAGTGGACAGGACGCCTGCAATGAGCAGTTCTTC.